This paragraph covers one TCR beta chain sequence. The data were obtained in a study of blood T cell repertoires in COVID-19. Overall study: Sites in the United States, Italy and Spain provided acute and convalescent COVID-19 samples. T cells, B-cell-depleted T cells, or PBMCs supplied cDNA or gDNA.

As processed by the authors: Amplification of reference gene primers was used by the study to estimate nucleated cell counts. Measured with immunoSEQ multiplex PCR; TCRdb has only the in-frame clones, and not every one. V and J calls and clone size are copied from that table; D and trimming were computed from the DNA. The sample has just over 250,000 clones; around 87% are singletons. V trimming: 8 bases; J trimming: 2 bases; junction bases outside the gene matches: 9. The germline gives CDR1 MDHEN, CDR2 SYDVKM. The CDR3 sequence is 14 residues long. The receptor was isolated from a woman aged 50 to 65 with acute or convalescent COVID-19. The rearrangement uses TRBV28 and TRBJ2-7, with 7 bases fitting TRBD2. Sequencing was done on a sample of peripheral blood. The CDR3, as DNA: TGTGCCAGCCGCGAGACTAGCTCCCCCTACGAGCAGTACTTC. Amino acids: CASRETSSPYEQYF.